Below, 27 T cell receptor beta chains from the same sample are listed, as sequenced in a study of shared clonotypes between healthy human individuals. Data came from immunoSEQ multiplex PCR; TCRdb stores just in-frame clones and leaves some out. The repertoire includes about 2.3 million clones, approximately 90% of them detected once, and 0.37% sits in the top ten. Sequenced sample: naive CD4+ T cells from PBMCs. The subset denotes: CD45RA+ positively selected. The receptor set was obtained from a man younger than 35 in good health. Some clones in this sample may be carry-over from other donors' samples.

The rearrangement joins TRBV5-4 to TRBJ2-7; 15 bases are shared with TRBD2. This CDR3 is 17 amino acids long. Germline CDR1 is SGHNT and CDR2 is YYREEE (reference sequence). The V segment lost 4 bases and the J segment 7 bases; nucleotides outside the gene matches: 12. For the CDR3, the DNA is TGTGCCAGCAGCCCGGGAGGACTAGCGGGAGGGCCGTGGGAGCAGTACTTC. Its protein product is CASSPGGLAGGPWEQYF.

The chain is built from TRBV6-5 and TRBJ1-4, with D possibly matching TRBD1 (5 bases). Trimming removed 2 bases at V and 0 bases at J, with 10 bases between. This CDR3 is 16 amino acids long. Germline lookup yields CDR1 MNHEY and CDR2 SVGAGI. CDR3 sequence (DNA): TGTGCCAGCAGTTACCATGGGGGAACAACTAATGAAAAACTGTTTTTT. Protein product: CASSYHGGTTNEKLFF.

The genes are TRBV5-1 and TRBJ2-7; unclear D gene. Trimming cost V 0 bases and J 1 base, with 8 bases left between them. Germline values: CDR1 SGHRS, CDR2 YFSETQ. The CDR3 covers 14 residues. For the CDR3, the DNA is TGCGCCAGCAGCTTGGCCCAGAGATCCTACGAGCAGTACTTC. Its translation is CASSLAQRSYEQYF.

This sequence joins TRBV11-2 and TRBJ1-4, with D hard to call. The CDR3 is 16 amino acids. Germline assignment: CDR1 SGHAT and CDR2 FQNNGV. The germline V and J ends were trimmed by 5 bases and 5 bases, with 18 bases remaining between them. The CDR3: CASSPSTRTLNEKLFF. The CDR3, as DNA: TGTGCCAGCAGCCCTTCTACCCGGACCTTGAATGAAAAACTGTTTTTT.

The CDR3, as DNA: TGTGCCAGCAGCCAAGTCCGCCTAGCGGACACCGGGGAGCTGTTTTTT. The encoded protein is CASSQVRLADTGELFF. This sequence joins TRBV4-2 and TRBJ2-2; the match to TRBD2 covers 7 bases. The CDR3 has 16 residues. Germline CDR1 is LGHNA and CDR2 is YNFKEQ. V was pared by 1 base and J by 3 bases, with 5 bases of the junction left unmatched.

The chain has TRBV2 and TRBJ2-7; 7 positions match TRBD2. CDR1 is SNHLY, CDR2 FYNNEI, per germline. CDR3 length equals 15 residues. V gave up 7 bases and J gave up 3 bases; unmatched junction bases: 12. The CDR3 here is CASNTGLSTYYEQYF. Written as DNA, the CDR3 is TGTGCCAGCAATACGGGACTAAGCACATACTACGAGCAGTACTTC. The complete variable domain, with remaining parts taken from reference TRBV2 and TRBJ2-7, reads EPEVTQTPSHQVTQMGQEVILRCVPISNHLYFYWYRQILGQKVEFLVSFYNNEISEKSEIFDDQFSVERPDGSNFTLKIRSTKLEDSAMYFCASNTGLSTYYEQYFGPGTRLTVT.

V gene TRBV5-6 combines with J gene TRBJ1-1; unclear D gene. V was pared by 2 bases and J by 7 bases, with 9 bases between. Looked up from germline, CDR1 is SGHDT and CDR2 is YYEEEE. The CDR3 sequence is 12 residues long. This CDR3 is CASSFQHSEAFF. The DNA for the CDR3 is TGTGCCAGCAGCTTTCAGCACAGTGAAGCTTTCTTT. The whole variable domain, remainder taken from reference TRBV5-6 and TRBJ1-1, is DAGVTQSPTHLIKTRGQQVTLRCSPKSGHDTVSWYQQALGQGPQFIFQYYEEEERQRGNFPDRFSGHQFPNYSSELNVNALLLGDSALYLCASSFQHSEAFFGQGTRLTVV.

CDR3 amino acids: CASSRAGPQGGDTQYF. The CDR3 coding sequence is TGTGCCAGCAGTCGCGCCGGGCCCCAGGGAGGAGATACGCAGTATTTT. The chain recombines TRBV28 with TRBJ2-3, with D tentatively TRBD2 (6 bases). The CDR3 is made up of 16 amino acids. The germline gives CDR1 MDHEN, CDR2 SYDVKM. The ends were cut back, 5 bases at V and 5 bases at J, with 20 bases in the middle.

This clone showed up just once. This chain connects TRBV5-4 to TRBJ1-5, with D possibly being TRBD1 (5 bases). Germline CDR1 reads SGHNT; CDR2 reads YYREEE (reference sequence). This CDR3 contains 14 residues. The V end was cut by 3 bases, the J end by 1 base, with 8 bases between. The CDR3 spells CASSSGHSNQPQHF. CDR3 DNA: TGTGCCAGCAGCTCCGGACACAGCAATCAGCCCCAGCATTTT.

The chain uses TRBV6-5 and TRBJ2-3; D unresolved. The CDR3 consists of 14 residues. V shed 1 base and J shed 2 bases, with 7 bases lying between them. Germline CDR1 reads MNHEY; CDR2 reads SVGAGI. CDR3 nucleotides: TGTGCCAGCAGTTACTACTCCCACACAGATACGCAGTATTTT. It translates to CASSYYSHTDTQYF.

The chain recombines TRBV2 with TRBJ1-2, with 7 bases identical to TRBD1. V dropped 6 bases and J dropped 2; count of bases not matched to a gene: 3. CDR1 is SNHLY and CDR2 is FYNNEI in the germline V gene. The CDR3 is 13 residues long. In nucleotides, the CDR3 is TGTGCCAGCAGAGACAGGGTCAACTATGGCTACACCTTC. Translating it yields CASRDRVNYGYTF.

This chain links TRBV5-1 with TRBJ1-2, with D possibly being TRBD1 (6 bases). Trimming stripped 4 bases from V and 5 bases from J, with 21 bases between. From germline, CDR1 is SGHRS and CDR2 YFSETQ. The CDR3 sequence is 16 residues long. This CDR3 reads CASSPSGTPTWYGYTF. CDR3 DNA sequence: TGCGCCAGCAGCCCTTCCGGGACACCGACGTGGTATGGCTACACCTTC.

The genes are TRBV4-3 and TRBJ2-4, with D possibly matching TRBD1 (6 bases). CDR1 is LGHNA, CDR2 YSLEER, per germline. This CDR3 is 15 amino acids long. V gave up 0 bases and J gave up 4 bases, with 10 bases separating them. The CDR3 is CASSQEVGQKNIQYF. The CDR3 region has the DNA TGCGCCAGCAGCCAAGAAGTTGGACAGAAAAACATTCAGTACTTC.

This chain links TRBV5-1 with TRBJ1-6; the D is unclear. The CDR3 sequence is 12 residues long. Per the germline V gene, CDR1 is SGHRS and CDR2 is YFSETQ. Trimming cost V 7 bases and J 5 bases, with 7 bases left between them. The CDR3: CASGADNSPLHF. For the CDR3, the DNA is TGCGCCAGCGGTGCGGATAATTCACCCCTCCACTTT. The variable domain in full, with the rest retrieved from reference TRBV5-1 and TRBJ1-6, is KAGVTQTPRYLIKTRGQQVTLSCSPISGHRSVSWYQQTPGQGLQFLFEYFSETQRNKGNFPGRFSGRQFSNSRSEMNVSTLELGDSALYLCASGADNSPLHFGNGTRLTVT.

This chain links TRBV5-1 with TRBJ2-2; maybe TRBD1 (6 bases). The V gene lost 3 bases and the J gene lost 3 bases, with 21 bases spanning the gap. The CDR3 totals 18 residues. Germline values: CDR1 SGHRS, CDR2 YFSETQ. CDR3 protein: CASSWTQGKSIDTGELFF. The DNA of the CDR3 is TGCGCCAGCAGCTGGACACAGGGTAAATCTATCGACACCGGGGAGCTGTTTTTT.

This rearrangement joins TRBV25-1 to TRBJ2-5, with D maybe TRBD1 (6 bases). The J call may be faulty, since TRBJ2-7 better matches the DNA end. Germline-derived CDR1 and CDR2 are MGHDK and SYGVNS. The length of the CDR3 is 12 residues. The DNA for the CDR3 is TGTGCCAGCAGTGGGGACACTGACGAGCAGTACTTC. Translation: CASSGDTDEQYF.

The chain uses TRBV6-4 and TRBJ2-1, with a tentative D call TRBD1 (6 bases). Germline values: CDR1 MRHNA, CDR2 SNTAGT. V lost 6 bases and J lost 3, with 15 bases in between. CDR3 length: 15 residues. The CDR3 nucleotides are TGTGCCAGCAGCCAACAGGGAGCGAGCTACAATGAGCAGTTCTTC. It codes for CASSQQGASYNEQFF.

This clone was observed a single time. This rearrangement joins TRBV7-3 to TRBJ2-3; D call uncertain. In germline, CDR1 is SGHTA, CDR2 FQGTGA. The V end lost 7 bases, the J end lost 1 base, and 9 bases lay between the germline ends. CDR3 length: 13 amino acids. In nucleotides, the CDR3 is TGTGCCAGCACCCTAGGTGGCACAGATACGCAGTATTTT. Protein sequence: CASTLGGTDTQYF.

Comments on this clone: One end of the junction is discordant with germline, which a read error may explain. J is TRBJ2-3 and V is TRBV28, with 10 nucleotides matching TRBD2. This CDR3 has 15 amino acids. Germline V gene sequence: CDR1 MDHEN, CDR2 SYDVKM. The CDR3 nucleotides are TGTGCCAGCTGTTTAGCGGGAGGAGGCACAGATACGCAGTATTTT. It translates to CASCLAGGGTDTQYF.

The chain joins TRBV28 to TRBJ1-2, with 8 bases lining up with TRBD1. The CDR3 is made up of 15 amino acids. Germline trimming cut 6 bases from V and 8 bases from J; bases unmatched to any gene: 14. The germline gives CDR1 MDHEN, CDR2 SYDVKM. CDR3 nucleotides: TGTGCCAGCAGGTCCACAGGGGGAGGTGGTAGGGGCTACACCTTC. Translating gives CASRSTGGGGRGYTF.

This chain joins TRBV5-1 and TRBJ1-4, with D hard to call. Germline CDR1 SGHRS, CDR2 YFSETQ. Trimming left V 0 bases short and J 3 bases short, with 9 bases between. The CDR3 has 15 residues. The CDR3 here is CASSLGLTANEKLFF. The CDR3 DNA reads as TGCGCCAGCAGCTTGGGACTGACCGCTAATGAAAAACTGTTTTTT.

This chain joins TRBV6-1 and TRBJ1-6; no firm D call. With 7 bases removed from V and 12 bases from J, the gap between germline ends came to 22 bases. CDR3 length: 15 amino acids. Germline assignment: CDR1 MNHNS and CDR2 SASEGT. CDR3 coding DNA: TGTGCCAGCACCCCGGGGAGCCAGCCAATTCAACCCCTCCACTTT. Amino acids: CASTPGSQPIQPLHF.

The chain combines TRBV18 with TRBJ1-5, with 10 bases matching TRBD1. Germline loops: CDR1 KGHSH, CDR2 LQKENI. This CDR3 has 17 amino acids. J gave up 6 bases and V 1 base, and 9 bases lay outside the gene matches. CDR3 in amino acids: CASSPLGTGAPGQPQHF. The DNA for the CDR3 is TGTGCCAGCTCACCACTTGGGACAGGGGCCCCCGGTCAGCCCCAGCATTTT.

The chain is built from TRBV27 and TRBJ2-3; D remains unclear. Trimming took 2 bases from V and 2 from J, leaving 14 bases between them. The CDR3 runs 16 residues. CDR1 is MNHEY and CDR2 is SMNVEV in the germline V gene (reference sequence). Here the CDR3 reads CASSLLLPSTTDTQYF. The CDR3 region has the DNA TGTGCCAGCAGTTTACTACTCCCTTCCACCACAGATACGCAGTATTTT.

The chain uses TRBV5-6 and TRBJ2-3; no definite D call. The germline gives CDR1 SGHDT, CDR2 YYEEEE. The V gene lost 4 bases and the J gene lost 1 base, with 10 bases spanning the gap. The CDR3 spans 14 residues. The CDR3 protein is CASSRNPGTDTQYF. The CDR3 region has the DNA TGTGCCAGCAGCCGTAACCCTGGCACAGATACGCAGTATTTT.

The rearrangement joins TRBV5-1 to TRBJ2-5, with D tentatively TRBD2 (6 bases). CDR1 is SGHRS and CDR2 is YFSETQ in the germline V gene. This CDR3 is 13 amino acids long. The V gene lost 4 bases and the J gene lost 11 bases, with 18 bases spanning the gap. This CDR3 is CASSPGSPPAQYF. As DNA, the CDR3 is TGCGCCAGCAGCCCCGGGAGTCCCCCGGCGCAGTACTTC. The complete variable domain, with remaining parts taken from reference TRBV5-1 and TRBJ2-5, reads KAGVTQTPRYLIKTRGQQVTLSCSPISGHRSVSWYQQTPGQGLQFLFEYFSETQRNKGNFPGRFSGRQFSNSRSEMNVSTLELGDSALYLCASSPGSPPAQYFGPGTRLLVL.

The chain recombines TRBV30 with TRBJ1-5; D remains unclear. This CDR3 has 12 residues. V lost 1 base and J lost 7, with 8 bases in between. Germline V gives CDR1 GTSNPN, CDR2 SVGIG (reference sequence). CDR3: CAWSGGTQPQHF. The CDR3 DNA reads TGTGCCTGGAGTGGGGGAACGCAGCCCCAGCATTTT.